Following are 29 T cell receptor beta chains from one sample sequenced in a study of T-cell memory formation after mild COVID-19. TCRdb passed the 5' RACE reads through MiXCR, listing each CDR3 protein once. The profile shows a few hundred thousand distinct CDR3 sequences, roughly 15% of them singletons. The sequencing sample was made of PBMCs or a T cell subset sorted from them (not recorded which). Receptors originate from a man aged 18 to 35 who had mild COVID-19 (a few samples of this study predate the infection). Cell type and time point are not known.

Here the CDR3 DNA reads TGTGCCAGCAGCTTAGGTTTTGGCACAGATACGCAGTATTTT. Translated, it gives CASSLGFGTDTQYF. The chain links TRBV7-2 to TRBJ2-3; D is undetermined. V was clipped by 1 base and J by 1 base, with 6 bases between them. The CDR3 is 14 amino acids. The germline V gene has CDR1 SGHTA and CDR2 FQGNSA.

A few counts support this clonotype. The chain has TRBV5-1 and TRBJ1-1, with D possibly being TRBD1 (6 bases). The CDR3 totals 15 residues. Germline CDR1 and CDR2: SGHRS and YFSETQ. The ends were cut back, 1 base at V and 3 bases at J, with 13 bases in the middle. The CDR3, as DNA: TGCGCCAGCAGCTTGAGCTATTCAGGGGACACTGAAGCTTTCTTT. Protein: CASSLSYSGDTEAFF.

In this sample, this clonotype turned up a few times. The chain recombines TRBV7-2 with TRBJ1-6; unclear D gene. Germline V CDR1 and CDR2: SGHTA, FQGNSA. This CDR3 comprises 14 residues. With 1 base removed from V and 6 bases from J, the gap between germline ends came to 7 bases. CDR3 in amino acids: CASSLGVSNSPLHF. The CDR3 nucleotides are TGTGCCAGCAGCTTAGGGGTCTCTAATTCACCCCTCCACTTT.

This chain joins TRBV18 and TRBJ1-5; D not certain. The CDR3 covers 14 residues. Trimming removed 4 bases from V and 0 bases from J, with 7 bases in between. Germline V CDR1 and CDR2: KGHSH, LQKENI. The CDR3 spells CASSLEHSNQPQHF. CDR3 nucleotides: TGTGCCAGCTCACTTGAACATAGCAATCAGCCCCAGCATTTT.

V and J are TRBV20-1 and TRBJ1-1; the D gene is possibly TRBD1 (6 bases). The CDR3 length is 15 residues. V was trimmed by 0 bases and J by 5 bases, leaving 16 bases between them. Per germline, CDR1 DFQATT and CDR2 SNEGSKA (reference sequence). The CDR3 nucleotides are TGCAGTGCTAGAGATATTGAAGGGGGGAGGACTGAAGCTTTCTTT. Its protein product is CSARDIEGGRTEAFF.

This clonotype was observed a handful of times. The chain joins TRBV9 to TRBJ2-5; D not certain. CDR3 length: 15 residues. V dropped 0 bases and J dropped 4 bases, with 13 bases sitting between them. Germline V gene lookup returns CDR1 SGDLS and CDR2 YYNGEE. CDR3 region: CASSVGTPYGETQYF. DNA for the CDR3: TGTGCCAGCAGCGTAGGAACCCCCTACGGAGAGACCCAGTACTTC.

The chain has TRBV29-1 and TRBJ2-1, with TRBD1 identical over 9 bases. The CDR3 length is 14 residues. The V segment lost 2 bases and the J segment 9 bases; nucleotides outside the gene matches: 8. Germline V CDR1 and CDR2: SQVTM, ANQGSEA. The CDR3 nucleotides are TGCAGCGTTGAACCCCGGGACAGGGAGCGTGAGCAGTTCTTC. It encodes CSVEPRDREREQFF.

This clonotype has a count of ten or more. The chain uses TRBV7-2 and TRBJ1-2; D is unresolved. The CDR3 runs to 16 residues. V shed 1 base and J shed 8 bases, with 20 bases lying between them. CDR1 SGHTA and CDR2 FQGNSA come from the germline V gene. CDR3 amino acids: CASSLGLSPSSWGYTF. The CDR3 nucleotides read TGTGCCAGCAGCTTAGGTCTCAGTCCGTCTTCATGGGGCTACACCTTC.

As for this clonotype: This sequence may be a read error, since a much larger clone differs from it by one base. The CDR3 ends on some other residue instead of the conserved phenylalanine or tryptophan, so this is likely a read error. The rearrangement uses TRBV5-1 and TRBJ2-7, with a weak D call TRBD2 (6 bases). The germline V gene encodes CDR1 SGHRS and CDR2 YFSETQ. The CDR3 runs to 14 residues. V lost 5 bases to trimming and J lost 5 bases, with 17 bases between them. The CDR3 coding sequence is TGCGCCAGCAGTCCCGGTGGAGGGAGTAACGAGCAGTACTTA. It translates to CASSPGGGSNEQYL.

The gene calls are TRBV5-1 and TRBJ1-1; D gene unclear. Trimming shortened V by 5 bases and J by 0 bases, and 14 bases separated the two germline ends. CDR3 length equals 15 residues. Germline CDR1 is SGHRS and CDR2 is YFSETQ. Here the CDR3 reads CASSTREAVNTEAFF. The CDR3, as DNA: TGCGCCAGCAGTACGAGGGAAGCCGTGAACACTGAAGCTTTCTTT.

This clonotype was seen ten or more times. The chain is built from TRBV5-1 and TRBJ2-2; no reliable D call. V lost 4 bases and J 11 bases, leaving 12 bases between the germline ends. The CDR3 loop spans 12 amino acids. Germline V gives CDR1 SGHRS, CDR2 YFSETQ. The CDR3 region is CASSALADELFF. The CDR3 DNA sequence: TGCGCCAGCAGCGCCCTGGCGGACGAGCTGTTTTTT. The full variable domain, completed using reference TRBV5-1 and TRBJ2-2, is KAGVTQTPRYLIKTRGQQVTLSCSPISGHRSVSWYQQTPGQGLQFLFEYFSETQRNKGNFPGRFSGRQFSNSRSEMNVSTLELGDSALYLCASSALADELFFGEGSRLTVL.

This clonotype was detected only a few times. The CDR3: CASSRPTGTANTGELFF. CDR3 in DNA: TGCGCCAGCAGCCGCCCCACCGGGACAGCCAACACCGGGGAGCTGTTTTTT. The chain employs TRBV4-3 and TRBJ2-2; 7 bases match TRBD1. Germline V CDR1 and CDR2: LGHNA, YSLEER. Trimming took 4 bases from V and 2 from J; bases not matched to a gene: 10. This CDR3 has 17 amino acids.

The chain employs TRBV10-3 and TRBJ2-5; 8 nucleotides line up with TRBD1. The ends lost 9 bases at V and 5 bases at J; junction bases unmatched: 14. CDR1 ENHRY and CDR2 SYGVKD come from the germline V gene. The CDR3 length is 15 residues. CDR3 in amino acids: CAMKPGQASGETQYF. CDR3 DNA sequence: TGTGCCATGAAACCGGGACAGGCCTCGGGTGAGACCCAGTACTTC.

This clonotype showed up just a few times. The V gene is TRBV6-2 or TRBV6-3, the J gene TRBJ2-7, with D possibly TRBD2 on 6 matching bases. V lost 0 bases to trimming and J lost 5 bases, with 17 bases between them. The CDR3 is 16 amino acids. Germline assignment: CDR1 MNHEY and CDR2 SVGEGT. CDR3 coding DNA: TGTGCCAGCAGTTACTCGCCGGGACGGGGGACCCACGAGCAGTACTTC. As protein: CASSYSPGRGTHEQYF.

This clonotype was counted a few times. The J gene is TRBJ1-2, the V gene TRBV7-8; tentative D call: TRBD1 (6 bases). Between the trimmed V and J ends, which lost 5 bases and 10 bases, there was a span of 14 bases. The CDR3 totals 12 residues. CDR1 is SGHVS and CDR2 is FQNEAQ in the germline V gene. The CDR3 protein is CASSRGTPVYTF. For the CDR3, the DNA is TGTGCCAGCAGCCGGGGGACACCCGTCTACACCTTC.

This clonotype was detected only a few times. The chain joins TRBV5-5 to TRBJ1-6, with 7 bases lining up with TRBD1. Germline-derived CDR1 and CDR2 are SGHKS and YYEKEE (reference sequence). V gave up 5 bases and J gave up 10 bases; unmatched junction bases: 9. The CDR3 has 14 residues. In DNA, the CDR3 is TGTGCCAGCAGGGCAACAGGGGCTCGGTCACCCCTCCACTTT. Protein sequence: CASRATGARSPLHF. The whole variable domain, filled in from reference TRBV5-5 and TRBJ1-6, reads DAGVTQSPTHLIKTRGQQVTLRCSPISGHKSVSWYQQVLGQGPQFIFQYYEKEERGRGNFPDRFSARQFPNYSSELNVNALLLGDSALYLCASRATGARSPLHFGNGTRLTVT.

The table lists this clonotype with a few counts. The chain employs TRBV12-3 or TRBV12-4 and TRBJ2-1; 9 positions agree with TRBD1. The CDR3 sequence is 15 residues long. J was trimmed by 8 bases and V by 7 bases; bases with no gene match: 12. CDR3 sequence reads: CASTRGQGFIDEQFF. DNA for the CDR3: TGTGCCAGCACCCGAGGACAGGGGTTTATTGATGAGCAGTTCTTC.

This clonotype was observed a few times. CDR3: CASSSINRPGLAGYNEQFF. The CDR3 DNA is TGTGCCAGCAGCTCCATAAACCGGCCGGGACTAGCGGGGTACAATGAGCAGTTCTTC. This chain links TRBV7-2 with TRBJ2-1, with 13 positions matching TRBD2. The CDR3 loop spans 19 amino acids. CDR1 SGHTA and CDR2 FQGNSA come from the germline V gene. J was trimmed by 4 bases and V by 4 bases; bases with no gene match: 13.

This clonotype showed up just a few times. This sequence joins TRBV12-3 or TRBV12-4 and TRBJ2-7, with D perhaps TRBD1 (6 bases). There are 14 residues in the CDR3. Trimming removed 8 bases at V and 3 bases at J, with 17 bases between. CDR3 protein: CASQRDTGNYEQYF. The DNA for the CDR3 is TGTGCCAGCCAACGGGACACGGGGAACTACGAGCAGTACTTC.

V gene TRBV28 combines with J gene TRBJ2-3; 8 bases line up with TRBD1. This CDR3 comprises 16 residues. The germline CDR1 and CDR2 sequences are MDHEN and SYDVKM. The V segment lost 2 bases and the J segment 3 bases; nucleotides outside the gene matches: 7. The CDR3 reads CASSLPYGQGTDTQYF. CDR3 bases: TGTGCCAGCAGTTTACCCTACGGACAGGGTACAGATACGCAGTATTTT.

This clonotype was picked up many times. The chain has TRBV6-6 and TRBJ2-1, with TRBD2 matching 11 bases. J lost 5 bases, V lost 5 bases, and 5 bases had no gene match. In germline, CDR1 is MNHNY, CDR2 SVGAGI (reference sequence). The CDR3 is 15 residues long. CDR3 amino acids: CASSILAGGDNEQFF. The CDR3 coding sequence is TGTGCCAGCAGTATATTAGCGGGGGGGGACAATGAGCAGTTCTTC.

V gene TRBV7-9 combines with J gene TRBJ2-5; TRBD2 matches 8 bases. Germline trimming cut 1 base from V and 5 bases from J; bases unmatched to any gene: 9. CDR1 SEHNR and CDR2 FQNEAQ come from the germline V gene (reference sequence). The CDR3 contains 16 residues. The CDR3 bases are TGTGCCAGCAGCTTAGGAGTCGGGGGGGCCTTCGAGACCCAGTACTTC. Amino acids: CASSLGVGGAFETQYF.

The table lists this clonotype with a few counts. The J gene is TRBJ2-7, the V gene TRBV7-9; D assignment may be TRBD1 or TRBD2 (5 bases each). Germline values: CDR1 SEHNR, CDR2 FQNEAQ (reference sequence). Trimming left V 4 bases short and J 6 bases short, with 16 bases between. The CDR3 is made up of 14 amino acids. CDR3 nucleotide sequence: TGTGCCAGCAGCTGGGGACCGGCAGGCTTCGAGCAGTACTTC. Amino acid sequence: CASSWGPAGFEQYF.

V usage is TRBV20-1 and J usage is TRBJ1-4; D uncertain. CDR3 length: 11 residues. The V gene lost 6 bases and the J gene lost 7 bases, with 9 bases spanning the gap. Germline CDR1 and CDR2: DFQATT and SNEGSKA (reference sequence). CDR3 sequence: CSASPGEKLFF. DNA for the CDR3: TGCAGTGCCAGCCCAGGTGAAAAACTGTTTTTT.

This clonotype was detected a few times. The rearrangement joins TRBV5-1 to TRBJ1-3, with D unresolved. The CDR3 consists of 13 residues. V was pared by 0 bases and J by 5 bases, with 6 bases between. From germline, CDR1 is SGHRS and CDR2 YFSETQ. The DNA for the CDR3 is TGCGCCAGCAGCTTGGGGGTACGAAACACCATATATTTT. Protein product: CASSLGVRNTIYF.

The chain links TRBV23-1 to TRBJ2-7, with 7 bases fitting TRBD1. TRBV23-1 is placed among ORFs of uncertain function. Trimming at V came to 5 bases and at J to 6 bases, leaving 13 bases not matched to a gene. The CDR3 loop spans 15 amino acids. Written as DNA, the CDR3 is TGCGCCAGCAGTGGTCCGGGACAGAAGGAATCCGAGCAGTACTTC. Residues: CASSGPGQKESEQYF.

Ten or more counts support this clonotype. The conserved phenylalanine or tryptophan normally closing the CDR3 is absent here, so this likely arose from a read error. The limits of the CDR3 on the DNA are not certain, so only TCRdb's listed CDR3 is given. V usage is TRBV15 and J usage is TRBJ2-3; the table's D call TRBD2 went unverified against the DNA. Termini included, the CDR3 measures 13 amino acids. The V gene's germline CDR1 is LNHNV and CDR2 YYDKDF (reference sequence). The CDR3 loop reads CATSRDLSGGSGL.

This clonotype was detected a few times. The chain is built from TRBV12-3 or TRBV12-4 and TRBJ1-1; perhaps TRBD1 as D (6 bases). CDR3 length: 11 amino acids. V was pared by 6 bases and J by 10 bases, with 12 bases between. CDR3 residues: CASRNRARAFF. CDR3 nucleotides: TGTGCCAGCAGGAACAGGGCCCGAGCTTTCTTT.

The chain combines TRBV29-1 with TRBJ2-7, with TRBD1 matching 10 bases. Germline CDR1 and CDR2: SQVTM and ANQGSEA. The V gene end was trimmed by 4 bases and the J gene end by 6 bases; junction bases not matched to a gene: 0. The length of the CDR3 is 11 residues. Here the CDR3 reads CSVGTGGEQYV. The CDR3, as DNA: TGCAGCGTTGGGACAGGGGGCGAGCAGTACGTC.